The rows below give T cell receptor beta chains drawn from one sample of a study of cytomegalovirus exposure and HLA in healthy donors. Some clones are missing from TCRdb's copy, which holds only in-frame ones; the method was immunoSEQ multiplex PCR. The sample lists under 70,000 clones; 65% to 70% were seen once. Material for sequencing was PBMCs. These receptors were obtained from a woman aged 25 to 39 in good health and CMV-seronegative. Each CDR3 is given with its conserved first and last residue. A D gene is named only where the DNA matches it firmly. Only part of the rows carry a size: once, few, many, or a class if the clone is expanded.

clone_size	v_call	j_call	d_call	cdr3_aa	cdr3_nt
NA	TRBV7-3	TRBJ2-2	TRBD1	CASSLRAPGTGAAGELFF	TGTGCCAGCAGCTTAAGGGCCCCCGGGACAGGTGCGGCCGGGGAGCTGTTTTTT
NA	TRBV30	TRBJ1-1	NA	CAWTRGGIAEAFF	TGTGCCTGGACTCGTGGGGGGATCGCTGAAGCTTTCTTT
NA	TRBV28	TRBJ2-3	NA	CASRGHRDASTDTQYF	TGTGCCAGCAGGGGTCACAGGGATGCTAGCACAGATACGCAGTATTTT
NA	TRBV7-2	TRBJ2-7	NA	CASSLGVRLRWGYEQYF	TGTGCCAGCAGCTTAGGCGTCCGACTCCGGTGGGGCTACGAGCAGTACTTC
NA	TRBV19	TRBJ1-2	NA	CASSIRVRANYGYTF	TGTGCCAGTAGTATAAGAGTTCGTGCTAACTATGGCTACACCTTC
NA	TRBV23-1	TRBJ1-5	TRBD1	CASSQPLPTYRGDWYQPQHF	TGCGCCAGCAGTCAACCCCTCCCGACCTACAGGGGGGATTGGTATCAGCCCCAGCATTTT
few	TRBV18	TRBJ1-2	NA	CASSPGGSYGYTF	TGTGCCAGCTCACCGGGAGGAAGCTATGGCTACACCTTC
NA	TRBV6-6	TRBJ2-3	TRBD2	CASNFASGRGTDTQYF	TGTGCCAGCAATTTCGCGAGCGGGAGGGGCACAGATACGCAGTATTTT
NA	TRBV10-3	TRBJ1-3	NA	CAITDSGNTIYF	TGTGCCATCACAGATTCTGGAAACACCATATATTTT
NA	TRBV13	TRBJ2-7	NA	CASSLRRGSYEQYF	TGTGCCAGCAGCTTGCGACGGGGTTCCTACGAGCAGTACTTC
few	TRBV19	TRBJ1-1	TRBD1	CASSPAGGLTEAFF	TGTGCCAGTAGTCCGGCAGGGGGCCTCACTGAAGCTTTCTTT
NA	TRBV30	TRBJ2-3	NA	CAWSGGAGTDTQYF	TGTGCCTGGAGTGGAGGGGCGGGAACAGATACGCAGTATTTT
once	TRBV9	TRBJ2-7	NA	CASSTGGAYEQYF	TGTGCCAGCTCTACAGGGGGGGCCTACGAGCAGTACTTC
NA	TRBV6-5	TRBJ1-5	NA	CASWARHNSNQPQHF	TGTGCCAGCTGGGCACGACATAATAGCAATCAGCCCCAGCATTTT
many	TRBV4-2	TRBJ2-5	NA	CASSQGGQETQYF	TGTGCCAGCAGCCAAGGAGGACAAGAGACCCAGTACTTC
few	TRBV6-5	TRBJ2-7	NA	CASSAGITYEQYF	TGTGCCAGCAGCGCCGGGATAACCTACGAGCAGTACTTC
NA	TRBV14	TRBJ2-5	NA	CASSQDDSPQFQETQYF	TGTGCCAGCAGCCAAGACGACAGCCCGCAGTTCCAAGAGACCCAGTACTTC
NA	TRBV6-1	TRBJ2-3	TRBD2	CASSAGAGGRDTQYF	TGTGCCAGCAGTGCTGGAGCGGGGGGTAGAGATACGCAGTATTTT
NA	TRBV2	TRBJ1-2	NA	CASSEADYGYTF	TGTGCCAGCAGTGAGGCAGACTATGGCTACACCTTC
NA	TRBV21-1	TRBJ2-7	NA	CASSTQLVYEQYF	TGTGCCAGCAGCACCCAACTAGTTTACGAGCAGTACTTC
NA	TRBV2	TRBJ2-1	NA	CASSPYNEQFF	TGTGCCAGCAGCCCATACAATGAGCAGTTCTTC
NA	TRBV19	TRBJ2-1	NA	CASSIDWAGGFYNEQFF	TGTGCCAGTAGTATAGATTGGGCAGGGGGGTTCTACAATGAGCAGTTCTTC
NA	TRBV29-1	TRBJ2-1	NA	CSVLGGLGNEQFF	TGCAGCGTCCTCGGGGGTCTGGGGAATGAGCAGTTCTTC
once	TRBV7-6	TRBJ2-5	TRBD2	CASSLVAGGIQETQYF	TGTGCCAGCAGCTTGGTAGCGGGGGGGATCCAAGAGACCCAGTACTTC
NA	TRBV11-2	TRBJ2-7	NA	CASSFGVSYEQYF	TGTGCCAGCAGCTTCGGGGTCTCCTACGAGCAGTACTTC
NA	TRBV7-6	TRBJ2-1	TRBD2	CASSQVRGGIYEQFF	TGTGCCAGCAGCCAAGTACGGGGGGGCATCTATGAGCAGTTCTTC
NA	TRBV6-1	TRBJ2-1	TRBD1	CASSPGTGGFNKQFF	TGTGCCAGCAGTCCCGGGACAGGGGGCTTCAATAAGCAGTTCTTC
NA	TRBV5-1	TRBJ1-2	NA	CASSLGQVNGYTF	TGCGCCAGCAGCTTGGGACAGGTCAATGGCTACACCTTC
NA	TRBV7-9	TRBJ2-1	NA	CASRGGDMGYEQFF	TGTGCCAGCAGGGGGGGGGACATGGGCTATGAGCAGTTCTTC
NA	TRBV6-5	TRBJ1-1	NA	CASSYSGSLNTEAFF	TGTGCCAGCAGTTACTCGGGCAGTCTGAACACTGAAGCTTTCTTT
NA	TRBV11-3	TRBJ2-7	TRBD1	CASSLGGQGNYEQYF	TGTGCCAGCAGCTTAGGGGGACAGGGAAACTACGAGCAGTACTTC
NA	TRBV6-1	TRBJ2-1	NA	CASSEGVGRGNEQFF	TGTGCCAGCAGTGAAGGGGTAGGGAGAGGCAATGAGCAGTTCTTC
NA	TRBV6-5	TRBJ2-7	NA	CASSYKGTDPYEQYF	TGTGCCAGCAGTTACAAGGGGACTGACCCCTACGAGCAGTACTTC
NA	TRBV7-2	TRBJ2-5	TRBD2	CATSGAETQYF	TGTGCCACTAGCGGCGCAGAGACCCAGTACTTC
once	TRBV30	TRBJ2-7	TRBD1	CAWRMGQSSYEQYF	TGTGCCTGGAGAATGGGACAGTCCTCCTACGAGCAGTACTTC
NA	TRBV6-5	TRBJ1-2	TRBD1	CASRRQGVLGGYTF	TGTGCCAGCAGGCGACAGGGGGTTCTGGGAGGCTACACCTTC
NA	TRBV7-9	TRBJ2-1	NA	CASSLLSGGQFF	TGTGCCAGCAGCTTACTCTCGGGGGGCCAGTTCTTC
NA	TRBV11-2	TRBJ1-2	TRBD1	CASSLVFPGQGVHYGYTF	TGTGCCAGCAGCTTAGTGTTCCCGGGACAGGGAGTGCACTATGGCTACACCTTC
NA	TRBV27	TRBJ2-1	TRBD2	CASRASGEEFF	TGTGCCAGCAGGGCTAGCGGGGAGGAGTTCTTC
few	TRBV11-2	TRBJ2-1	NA	CASSINRIYNEQFF	TGTGCCAGCAGCATTAACAGAATATACAATGAGCAGTTCTTC
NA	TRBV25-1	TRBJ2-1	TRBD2	CASSDDRGGDEQFF	TGTGCCAGCAGTGACGATCGTGGGGGGGATGAGCAGTTCTTC
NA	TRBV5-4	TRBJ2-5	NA	CATRGGGETQYF	TGTGCCACTCGAGGAGGCGGCGAGACCCAGTACTTC
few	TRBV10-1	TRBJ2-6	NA	CASSDGSGANVLTF	TGCGCCAGCAGTGACGGCTCTGGGGCCAACGTCCTGACTTTC